What follows describes a single T cell receptor beta chain. Its specificity is unknown. Described time point: newly diagnosed, previously untreated cHL patient sample. The authors purified CD4+ T cells from thawed PBMCs by magnetic negative selection. PBMCs from untreated, newly diagnosed classical Hodgkin lymphoma were comparison samples. Trimming removed 1 base from V and 4 bases from J, with 13 bases in between. CDR1 MGHRA and CDR2 YSYEKL come from the germline V gene. This CDR3 comprises 15 residues. Clones were sequenced by immunoSEQ multiplex PCR, and TCRdb holds only the in-frame ones, with some missing. The sample contains under 20,000 clones, 92% of which appear only once. These data belong to a study of PD-1 blockade in classical Hodgkin lymphoma. The study, taken as a whole, reports: The causes of the repertoire differences, possibly disease activity or prior therapy, remain undefined.

Specimen: CD4+ T cells from blood. The clonotype was recovered from a human donor with classical Hodgkin lymphoma. The chain links TRBV4-1 to TRBJ1-2; the D gene is possibly TRBD1 (5 bases). The CDR3 DNA is TGCGCCAGCAGCCAAGCGGGGGGGTCGGTCTATGGCTACACCTTC. Its translation is CASSQAGGSVYGYTF.